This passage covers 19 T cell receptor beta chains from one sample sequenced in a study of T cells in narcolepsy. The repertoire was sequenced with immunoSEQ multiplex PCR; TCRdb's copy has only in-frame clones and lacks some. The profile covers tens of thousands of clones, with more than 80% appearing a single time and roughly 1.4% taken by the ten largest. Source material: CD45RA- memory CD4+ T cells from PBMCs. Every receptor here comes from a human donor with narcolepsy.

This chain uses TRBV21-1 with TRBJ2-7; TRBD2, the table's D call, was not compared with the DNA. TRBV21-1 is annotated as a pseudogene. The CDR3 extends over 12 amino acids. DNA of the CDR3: TGTGCCGCCGATATTAGAGGAGACGAGCAGTACTTC. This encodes CAADIRGDEQYF.

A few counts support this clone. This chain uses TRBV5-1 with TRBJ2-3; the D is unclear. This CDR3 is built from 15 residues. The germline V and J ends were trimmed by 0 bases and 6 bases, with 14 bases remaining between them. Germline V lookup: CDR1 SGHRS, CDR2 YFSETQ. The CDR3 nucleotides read TGCGCCAGCAGCTTGGAGCGTGCTAGATCGGATACGCAGTATTTT. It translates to CASSLERARSDTQYF. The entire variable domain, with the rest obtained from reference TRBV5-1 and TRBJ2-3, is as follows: KAGVTQTPRYLIKTRGQQVTLSCSPISGHRSVSWYQQTPGQGLQFLFEYFSETQRNKGNFPGRFSGRQFSNSRSEMNVSTLELGDSALYLCASSLERARSDTQYFGPGTRLTVL.

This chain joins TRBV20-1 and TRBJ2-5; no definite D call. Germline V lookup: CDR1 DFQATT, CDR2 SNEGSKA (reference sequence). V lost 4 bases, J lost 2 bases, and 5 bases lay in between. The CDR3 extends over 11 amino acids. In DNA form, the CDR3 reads TGCAGTGCTACTTTTCAAGAGACCCAGTACTTC. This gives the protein CSATFQETQYF.

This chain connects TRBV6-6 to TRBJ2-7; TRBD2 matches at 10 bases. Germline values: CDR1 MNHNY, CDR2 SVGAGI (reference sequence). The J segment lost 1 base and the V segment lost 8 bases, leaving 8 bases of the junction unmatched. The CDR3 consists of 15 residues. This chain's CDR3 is CASALIAGGSYEQYF. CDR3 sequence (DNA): TGTGCCAGCGCGTTAATAGCGGGAGGATCCTACGAGCAGTACTTC.

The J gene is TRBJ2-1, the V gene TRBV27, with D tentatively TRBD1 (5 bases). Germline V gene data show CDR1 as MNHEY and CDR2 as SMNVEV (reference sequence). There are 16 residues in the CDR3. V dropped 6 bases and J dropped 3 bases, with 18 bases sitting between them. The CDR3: CASRHVTDSIYNEQFF. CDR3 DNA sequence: TGTGCCAGCAGACACGTAACCGACAGTATCTACAATGAGCAGTTCTTC.

The CDR3 DNA follows: TGTGCCAGCAGGTCAGCGGGCCCTAACTACGAGCAGTACTTC. Protein sequence: CASRSAGPNYEQYF. The V and J genes are TRBV27 and TRBJ2-7; a possible D gene is TRBD2 (6 bases). The CDR3 sequence is 14 residues long. V dropped 6 bases and J dropped 3 bases, with 15 bases sitting between them. Germline CDR1 reads MNHEY; CDR2 reads SMNVEV (reference sequence).

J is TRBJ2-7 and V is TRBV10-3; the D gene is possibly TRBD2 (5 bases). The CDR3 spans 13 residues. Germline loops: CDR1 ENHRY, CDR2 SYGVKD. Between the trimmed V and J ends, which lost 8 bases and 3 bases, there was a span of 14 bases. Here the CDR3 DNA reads TGTGCCATCGGAGGACTTGCGGACTACGAGCAGTACTTC. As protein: CAIGGLADYEQYF.

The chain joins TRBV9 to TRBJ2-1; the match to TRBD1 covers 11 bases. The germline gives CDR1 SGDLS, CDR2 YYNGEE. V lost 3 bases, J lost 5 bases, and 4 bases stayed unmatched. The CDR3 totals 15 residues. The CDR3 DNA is TGTGCCAGCAGCGCCCGGGACAGGGGGAACAATGAGCAGTTCTTC. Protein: CASSARDRGNNEQFF.

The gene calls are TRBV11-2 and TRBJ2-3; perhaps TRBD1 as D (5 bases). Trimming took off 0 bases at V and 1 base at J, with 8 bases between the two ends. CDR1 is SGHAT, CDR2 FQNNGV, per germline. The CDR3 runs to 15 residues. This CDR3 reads CASSLEGAGTDTQYF. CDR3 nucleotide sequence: TGTGCCAGCAGCTTAGAAGGGGCTGGCACAGATACGCAGTATTTT.

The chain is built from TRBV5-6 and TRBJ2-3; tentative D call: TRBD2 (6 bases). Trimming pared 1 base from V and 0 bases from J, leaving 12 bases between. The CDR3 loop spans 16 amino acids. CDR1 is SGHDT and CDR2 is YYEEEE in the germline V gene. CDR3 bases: TGTGCCAGCAGCTTGTTTCGCGGGGCTAGCACAGATACGCAGTATTTT. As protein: CASSLFRGASTDTQYF.

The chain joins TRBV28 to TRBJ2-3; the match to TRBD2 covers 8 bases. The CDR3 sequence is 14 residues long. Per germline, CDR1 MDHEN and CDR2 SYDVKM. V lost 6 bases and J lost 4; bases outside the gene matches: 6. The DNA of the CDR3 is TGTGCCAGCAGGCTAGCGGGCTCCTCAGATACGCAGTATTTT. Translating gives CASRLAGSSDTQYF. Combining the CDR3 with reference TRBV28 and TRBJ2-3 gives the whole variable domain DVKVTQSSRYLVKRTGEKVFLECVQDMDHENMFWYRQDPGLGLRLIYFSYDVKMKEKGDIPEGYSVSREKKERFSLILESASTNQTSMYLCASRLAGSSDTQYFGPGTRLTVL.

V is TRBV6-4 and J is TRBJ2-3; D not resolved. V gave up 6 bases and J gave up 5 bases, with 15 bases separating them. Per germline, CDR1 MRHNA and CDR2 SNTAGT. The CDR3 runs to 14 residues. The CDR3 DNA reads TGTGCCAGCAGCCCGGAGATGCACGGAGATACGCAGTATTTT. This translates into CASSPEMHGDTQYF.

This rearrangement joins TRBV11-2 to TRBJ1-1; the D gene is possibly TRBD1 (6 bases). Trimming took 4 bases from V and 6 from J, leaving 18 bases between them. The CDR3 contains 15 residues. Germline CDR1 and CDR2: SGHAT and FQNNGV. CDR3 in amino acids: CASSSGHPGVAEAFF. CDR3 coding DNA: TGTGCCAGCAGCTCGGGACACCCAGGGGTCGCTGAAGCTTTCTTT. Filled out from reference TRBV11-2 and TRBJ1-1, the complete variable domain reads EAGVAQSPRYKIIEKRQSVAFWCNPISGHATLYWYQQILGQGPKLLIQFQNNGVVDDSQLPKDRFSAERLKGVDSTLKIQPAKLEDSAVYLCASSSGHPGVAEAFFGQGTRLTVV.

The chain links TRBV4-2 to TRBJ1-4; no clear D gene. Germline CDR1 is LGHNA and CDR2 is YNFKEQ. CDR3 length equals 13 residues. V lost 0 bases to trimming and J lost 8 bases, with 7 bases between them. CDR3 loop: CASSQDEEEKLFF. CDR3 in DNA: TGTGCCAGCAGCCAAGACGAGGAGGAAAAACTGTTTTTT.

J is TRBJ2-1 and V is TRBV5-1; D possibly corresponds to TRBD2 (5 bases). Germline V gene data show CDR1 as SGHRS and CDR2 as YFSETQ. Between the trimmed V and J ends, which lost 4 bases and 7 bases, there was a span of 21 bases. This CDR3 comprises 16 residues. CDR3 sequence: CASSPGVQSGINEQFF. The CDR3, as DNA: TGCGCCAGCAGCCCCGGTGTACAATCCGGGATAAATGAGCAGTTCTTC.

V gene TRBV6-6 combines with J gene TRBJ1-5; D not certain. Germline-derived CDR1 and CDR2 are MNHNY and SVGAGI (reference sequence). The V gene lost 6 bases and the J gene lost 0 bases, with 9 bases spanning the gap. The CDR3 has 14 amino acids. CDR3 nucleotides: TGTGCCAGCAGCCCAACAGCTAGCAATCAGCCCCAGCATTTT. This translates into CASSPTASNQPQHF.

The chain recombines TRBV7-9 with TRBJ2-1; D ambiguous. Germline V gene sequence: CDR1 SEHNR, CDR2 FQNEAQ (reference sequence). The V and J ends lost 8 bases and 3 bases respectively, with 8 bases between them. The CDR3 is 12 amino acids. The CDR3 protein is CASGTVYNEQFF. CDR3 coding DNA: TGTGCCAGCGGCACAGTCTACAATGAGCAGTTCTTC.

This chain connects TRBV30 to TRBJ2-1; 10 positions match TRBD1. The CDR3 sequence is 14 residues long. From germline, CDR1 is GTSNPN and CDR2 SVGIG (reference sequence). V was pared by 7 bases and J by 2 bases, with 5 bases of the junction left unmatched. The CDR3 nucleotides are TGTGCCTCGCCGGGGACAGGGGCCTACAATGAGCAGTTCTTC. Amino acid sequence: CASPGTGAYNEQFF.

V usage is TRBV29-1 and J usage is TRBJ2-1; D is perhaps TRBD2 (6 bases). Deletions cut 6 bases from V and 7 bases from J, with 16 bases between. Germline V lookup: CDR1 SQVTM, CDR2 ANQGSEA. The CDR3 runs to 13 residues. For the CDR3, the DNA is TGCAGCGTAGAAACTAGCATGGGGAATGAGCAGTTCTTC. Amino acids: CSVETSMGNEQFF.